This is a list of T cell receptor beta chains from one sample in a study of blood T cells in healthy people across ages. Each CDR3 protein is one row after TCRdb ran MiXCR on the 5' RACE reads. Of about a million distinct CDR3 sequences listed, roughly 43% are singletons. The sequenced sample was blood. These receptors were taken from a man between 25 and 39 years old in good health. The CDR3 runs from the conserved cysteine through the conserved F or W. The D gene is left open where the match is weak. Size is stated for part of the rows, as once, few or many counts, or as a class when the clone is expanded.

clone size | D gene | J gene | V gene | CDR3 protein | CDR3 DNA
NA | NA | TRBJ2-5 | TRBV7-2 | CASSRTYRETQYF | TGTGCCAGCAGCCGGACATATCGAGAGACCCAGTACTTC
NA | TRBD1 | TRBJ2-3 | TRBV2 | CASLQGADTQYF | TGTGCCAGCCTACAGGGGGCAGATACGCAGTATTTT
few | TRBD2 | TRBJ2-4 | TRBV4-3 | CASGYFGGAVDIQYF | TGCGCCAGCGGCTACTTCGGGGGGGCGGTTGACATTCAGTACTTC
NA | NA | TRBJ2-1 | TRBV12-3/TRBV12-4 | CASSRLQGRRFF | TGTGCCAGCAGCCGCCTACAGGGGAGGCGGTTCTTC
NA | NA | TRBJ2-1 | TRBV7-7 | CASSLALDRLGGNEQFF | TGTGCTAGCAGCTTAGCGCTGGACAGGCTGGGGGGCAATGAGCAGTTCTTC
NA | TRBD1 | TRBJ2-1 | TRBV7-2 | CASSSKGTGGYNEQFF | TGTGCCAGCAGCTCCAAGGGGACAGGGGGCTACAATGAGCAGTTCTTC
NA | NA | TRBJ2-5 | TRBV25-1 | CASSESQGRETQYF | TGTGCCAGCAGTGAATCCCAGGGTAGGGAGACCCAGTACTTC
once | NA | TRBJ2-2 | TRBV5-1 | CASSLRTPSTGELFF | TGCGCCAGCAGCTTACGGACCCCGAGCACCGGGGAGCTGTTTTTT
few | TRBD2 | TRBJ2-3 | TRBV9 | CASTRTSGSTDTQYF | TGTGCCAGCACAAGGACTAGCGGAAGCACAGATACGCAGTATTTT
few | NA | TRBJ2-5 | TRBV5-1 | CASSLTGMYQETQYF | TGCGCCAGCAGCTTGACCGGGATGTACCAAGAGACCCAGTACTTC
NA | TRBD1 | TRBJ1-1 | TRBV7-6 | CASSAPGQGLGAFF | TGTGCCAGCAGCGCGCCGGGACAGGGGTTAGGAGCTTTCTTT
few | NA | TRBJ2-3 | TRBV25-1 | CASSPPTDTDTQYF | TGTGCCAGCAGTCCACCTACCGACACAGATACGCAGTATTTT
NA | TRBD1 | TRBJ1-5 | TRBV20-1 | CSARDRVTQPQHF | TGCAGTGCTCGGGACAGGGTTACTCAGCCCCAGCATTTT
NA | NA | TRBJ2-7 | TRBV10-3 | CAISESGTEYEQYF | TGTGCCATCAGTGAGTCCGGGACGGAGTACGAGCAGTACTTC
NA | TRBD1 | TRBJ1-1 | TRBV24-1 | CATSETGVPNTEAFF | TGTGCCACCAGTGAAACAGGGGTACCGAACACTGAAGCTTTCTTT
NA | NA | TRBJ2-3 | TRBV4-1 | CASSQVSGTQYF | TGCGCCAGCAGCCAAGTTTCCGGTACGCAGTATTTT
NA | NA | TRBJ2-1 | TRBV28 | CASSGDPSYNEQFF | TGTGCCAGCAGTGGGGACCCCTCCTACAATGAGCAGTTCTTC
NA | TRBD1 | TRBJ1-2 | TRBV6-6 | CASSSTGELYGYTF | TGTGCCAGCAGTTCTACAGGGGAACTATACGGCTACACCTTC
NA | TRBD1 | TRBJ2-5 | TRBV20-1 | CSARPSRDRGTQYF | TGCAGTGCTAGGCCTTCGCGGGACAGGGGGACCCAGTACTTC
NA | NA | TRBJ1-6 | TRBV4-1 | CASSQAGRDYNSPLHF | TGCGCCAGCAGCCAAGCCGGGCGAGATTATAATTCACCCCTCCACTTT
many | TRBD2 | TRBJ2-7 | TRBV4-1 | CASSPPGTIYEQYF | TGCGCCAGCAGCCCCCCCGGGACTATCTACGAGCAGTACTTC
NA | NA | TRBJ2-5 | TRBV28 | CAGSKDVRAQYF | TGTGCCGGCAGTAAAGACGTGCGGGCCCAGTACTTC
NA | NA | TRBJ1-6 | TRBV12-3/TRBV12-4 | CASSLRSRNSPLHF | TGTGCCAGCAGTTTGCGCAGCCGTAATTCACCCCTCCACTTT
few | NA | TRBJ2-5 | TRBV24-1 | CATSDSYEPGSETQYF | TGTGCCACCAGTGATTCGTACGAGCCGGGGTCAGAGACCCAGTACTTC
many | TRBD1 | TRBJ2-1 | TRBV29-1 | CSVEPNRGRNEQFF | TGCAGCGTTGAACCGAACAGGGGTAGGAATGAGCAGTTCTTC
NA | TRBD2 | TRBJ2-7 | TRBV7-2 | CASSLVGLAGGYNEQYF | TGTGCCAGCAGCTTAGTGGGCCTAGCGGGGGGCTACAATGAGCAGTACTTC
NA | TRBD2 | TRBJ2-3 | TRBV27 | CASSLRASGAPTDTQYF | TGTGCCAGCAGTTTGCGCGCTAGCGGGGCCCCCACAGATACGCAGTATTTT
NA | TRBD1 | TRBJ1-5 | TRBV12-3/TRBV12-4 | CASSWGQGSNQPQHF | TGTGCCAGCAGTTGGGGACAGGGCAGCAATCAGCCCCAGCATTTT
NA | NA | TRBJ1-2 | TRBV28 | CASSGSMTFYGYTF | TGTGCCAGCTCGGGGAGTATGACGTTCTATGGCTACACCTTC
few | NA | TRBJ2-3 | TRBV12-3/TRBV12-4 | CASSPASYTDTQYF | TGTGCCAGCAGCCCGGCAAGCTACACAGATACGCAGTATTTT